Listed below are T cell receptor beta chains from one sample, sequenced in a study of technical replicates of blood from several donors. This table comes from immunoSEQ multiplex PCR, and its TCRdb copy is limited to in-frame clones, with some not included. Here the sample spans around 50,000 clones, 94% being singletons. The sample consisted of T cells isolated from PBMCs. Source of these receptors: a human donor in good health. Each CDR3 is given with its conserved first and last residue. Fields, in order: J gene, V gene, clone size, D gene, CDR3 DNA, CDR3 protein. The D gene is left open where the match is weak. For some rows the clone size is stated as once, few or many, or as a class when expanded; others skip it.

J: TRBJ2-3; V: TRBV11-3; size: .; D: .; DNA: TGTGCCAGCAGCGACAGACAGAGCACAGATACGCAGTATTTT; CDR3: CASSDRQSTDTQYF
J: TRBJ1-2; V: TRBV11-2; size: once; D: TRBD1; DNA: TGTGCCAGCAGCGGATCGACAGGGAGGAATGGCTACACCTTC; CDR3: CASSGSTGRNGYTF
J: TRBJ2-2; V: TRBV15; size: .; D: TRBD2; DNA: TGTGCCACCGGGGCTAGCGGGGGGGCAGGTGACACCGGGGAGCTGTTTTTT; CDR3: CATGASGGAGDTGELFF
J: TRBJ2-2; V: TRBV18; size: .; D: .; DNA: TGTGCCAGCTCACCGCTCAGGGTCCGGGAGCTGTTTTTT; CDR3: CASSPLRVRELFF
J: TRBJ2-5; V: TRBV7-2; size: .; D: .; DNA: TGTGCCAGCAGCCCCCGACAGCAAGAGACCCAGTACTTC; CDR3: CASSPRQQETQYF
J: TRBJ2-5; V: TRBV5-1; size: .; D: .; DNA: TGCGCCAGCAGCCCAGACGCCGGGGAGACCCAGTACTTC; CDR3: CASSPDAGETQYF
J: TRBJ2-1; V: TRBV29-1; size: .; D: TRBD1; DNA: TGCAGCGTTGAGGGGCTCAGGGGGCCTAACAATGAGCAGTTCTTC; CDR3: CSVEGLRGPNNEQFF
J: TRBJ2-7; V: TRBV6-5; size: once; D: .; DNA: TGTGCCAGCAGCCTGCTCCCAGACTACGAGCAGTACTTC; CDR3: CASSLLPDYEQYF
J: TRBJ2-7; V: TRBV5-5; size: .; D: .; DNA: TGTGCCAGCAGCTTTATCGCAGGGACCTACGAGCAGTACTTC; CDR3: CASSFIAGTYEQYF
J: TRBJ1-2; V: TRBV7-9; size: .; D: .; DNA: TGTGCCAGCAGCTTGGAAGGCGCCACTCTGAGGGGCTACACCTTC; CDR3: CASSLEGATLRGYTF